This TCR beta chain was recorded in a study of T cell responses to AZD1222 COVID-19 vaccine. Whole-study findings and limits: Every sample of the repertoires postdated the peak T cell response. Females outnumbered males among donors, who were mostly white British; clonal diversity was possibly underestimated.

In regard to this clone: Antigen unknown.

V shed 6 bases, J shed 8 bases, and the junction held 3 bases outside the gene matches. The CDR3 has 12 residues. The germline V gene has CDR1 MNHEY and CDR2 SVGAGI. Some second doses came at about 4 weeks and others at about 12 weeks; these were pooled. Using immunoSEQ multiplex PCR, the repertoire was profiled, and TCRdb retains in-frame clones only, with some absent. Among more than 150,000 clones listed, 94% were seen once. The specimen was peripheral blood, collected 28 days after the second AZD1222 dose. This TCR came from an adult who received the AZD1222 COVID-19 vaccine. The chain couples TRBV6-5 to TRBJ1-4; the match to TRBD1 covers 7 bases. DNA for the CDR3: TGTGCCAGCAGGACAGGGCAAGAAAAACTGTTTTTT. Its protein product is CASRTGQEKLFF.